This T cell receptor beta chain came from a study of human T cells and chemical hapten exposure. Study-wide context: Read at 6 days, the patch tests placed 0.01% DPC on the upper back. Findings and limits, study-wide: With DPC sensitization, TCRs exceeding 1 in 1000 frequency showed no change.

TCRdb reprocessed the RACE reads with MiXCR, giving one entry per CDR3 protein. Of over 300,000 distinct CDR3 sequences in the sample, approximately 5.1% were seen once. Time point defined: pre-sensitization, week 0. Treatment of the sample: therapeutic diphenylcyclopropenone sensitization with weekly scalp DPC. Regarding this clonotype: What it binds is unknown.

Germline-derived CDR1 and CDR2 are DFQATT and SNEGSKA (reference sequence). V was pared by 2 bases and J by 8 bases, with 6 bases of the junction left unmatched. The CDR3 spans 14 residues. Material: whole blood, obtained in connection with sensitization to the hapten diphenylcyclopropenone (DPC). This chain connects TRBV20-1 to TRBJ1-2; 12 bases are shared with TRBD1. This sequence originates from a woman between 45 and 60 years old with alopecia areata. Some clones in this sample may be carry-over from other donors' samples. The CDR3: CSARSRDRGPGYTF. CDR3 nucleotide sequence: TGCAGTGCTAGATCCCGGGACAGGGGGCCGGGCTACACCTTC.